This TCR beta chain emerged from a study of cytomegalovirus exposure and HLA in healthy donors (dated by TCRdb to about 2017). Context from the whole study: According to an earlier analysis of a few hundred of the donors, about 179 million T cells yielded roughly 110 million unique TCR beta sequences and around 280 Gb of sequence data. Because of strong linkage in the cohort, 5 or 6 DR-DQ haplotypes were treated as single units for association and clustering. In an earlier analysis of roughly 600 of the donors, high-throughput TCR beta sequencing was used to judge whether each TCR beta V gene segment behaved as functional or pseudogenic. Typing coverage varied by locus: 629-630 donors for A, B, C, DRB1 and DQB1; more than 500 for DQA1; around 570 for DPA1; 400 to 480 for DPB1. HLA typing included class I and class II loci at four-digit resolution. On average, around 240,000 unique TCR beta nucleotide sequences were sequenced per donor among 398 genotyped donors of the cohort, with 15% to 20% of those sequences being non-productive. About 300 gigabases of sequencing data and tens of millions of unique TCR sequences made up an early release that covered approximately 620 HLA-typed donors. The study used immunosequencing to profile the T cell repertoires of under 700 subjects and linked those repertoires to cytomegalovirus serostatus. A later genetic analysis used genome-wide SNP genotypes for about 60% of the 666 donors, treating that subset as a discovery cohort. In a later analysis, previously published TCR beta repertoires from hundreds of donors were re-analyzed and high-resolution HLA genotyping was added so that TCR occurrence patterns could be studied. Donor age, sex, ethnicity and CMV serostatus were compiled alongside the repertoire data. To predict cytomegalovirus infection status, the study combined high-throughput TCR immunosequencing, statistical association of individual TCRs with disease status, and machine learning. Among the approximately 400 genotyped donors, approximately 82% belonged to the genetic ancestry cluster associated with self-reported Caucasian donors. All discovery cohort repertoires had been generated on a single sequencing platform. The study aimed to test whether signatures of past pathogen exposure could be identified by cataloging public T cell receptors. Rather than drawing on any new phenotypic data, the later analysis identified candidate immune exposures from TCR beta sequences and the way those sequences occurred across donors. A separate validation cohort of about 110 different subjects was used in addition to the approximately 700-subject first cohort.

The paper's findings and limits, for the study overall: A further reported finding was that TCR beta sequences accurately predicted the HLA-A and HLA-B alleles for most subjects in the first cohort. The earlier analysis of a few hundred of the donors excluded around 17 rarely observed V segments, including chromosome 9 orphons, because counts were too low. In a later analysis, the rate of TCR association differed among HLA loci, with DRB1 alleles having the most associated TCRs and HLA-C alleles having the fewest. Three of the identified cytomegalovirus-associated TCR beta chains were confirmed in vitro to be specific for cytomegalovirus antigens. It was suggested by the authors that the approach could potentially be generalized to other disease states and immunological phenotypes. Most CMV-associated TCR beta chains appeared to be HLA-restricted in a later analysis, and the HLA associations seemed to be driven largely by CMV exposure. When HLA alleles, especially DR and DQ, strongly co-occurred, attributing TCR associations to individual alleles was difficult. Because HLA typing was unavailable for some donors at each locus, only the typed subset was used in association tests. Compared with the roughly 670-donor mean, donors in an Asian-associated ancestry cluster had fewer N-insertions in productive TCRs, according to a later genetic analysis. V-gene and J-gene trimming of TCR beta chains was associated with a missense DCLRE1C variant in a later genetic analysis, and the association was replicated in an independent cohort. A group of highly shared sequence variants was considered likely to be a technical artifact of the sequencing pipeline. Most TCR sequences were seen in very few donors, while some public TCRs were found in many individuals. Because the 87-base-pair reads could not distinguish some IMGT-functional V segments, including TRBV6-2 and TRBV6-3, those segments were excluded. Linkage disequilibrium might explain the correlated functional status among segregating V segments, but an unknown experimental factor could not be ruled out. The presence/absence analyses assumed that sequencing depth was roughly uniform across donors, and that assumption may not be true. Compared with equally common non-associated chains, HLA-associated TCR beta chains in a later analysis were more clonally expanded and had lower generation probabilities. The cohort was sequenced for TCR beta chains only, and without alpha or paired-chain data the features that could be detected were limited. In the study, about 150 TCR beta chains were listed as associated with cytomegalovirus. In both the original and validation cohorts, the classifier was reported to diagnose cytomegalovirus status with high specificity and sensitivity. In an earlier analysis of 587 of the donors, most TCR beta V segments appeared in productive rearrangements about 87% or about 30% of the time, broadly matching IMGT annotations. According to a later analysis, parvovirus B19, influenza, CMV and Epstein-Barr virus appeared linked to several top co-occurrence clusters. At a false discovery rate of 0.05, a later analysis linked roughly 17,000 TCR beta sequences to specific HLA alleles. Immune exposure information for the cohort was limited to CMV serostatus.

To note about this clone: Its antigen is not yet known. No qualities accompany the bases; no much larger clone lies one base away.

The library came from the immunoSEQ multiplex PCR assay. For the multiplex PCR, a mixture combining 60 forward primers for TCR Vbeta segments and 13 reverse primers for TCR Jbeta segments was used. The CDR3 region of rearranged TCR beta genes was amplified from genomic DNA with a multiplex PCR assay. The amplified TCR beta libraries were sequenced on the Illumina HiSeq System as 87-base-pair reads. The original pipeline was this. Across the 670 or so repertoires, a later analysis counted some 81 million unique TCR beta chains, around 11 million of which were shared by at least two donors. Raw reads were error-corrected and collapsed into unique sequences by a nearest-neighbor algorithm in which closely related sequences were merged to remove PCR and sequencing errors. Alignment of CDR3 sequences to IMGT reference sequences was used to assign V, D and J gene segments. For a sequence to be retained, a match of at least six nucleotides was required to both a V gene segment and a J gene segment. Rearrangements were called productive when the CDR3 lacked stop codons and stayed in frame with V and J; all others were non-productive. Following IMGT convention, CDR3 was defined as the stretch from the second conserved V-encoded cysteine up to the conserved J-encoded phenylalanine. In an earlier analysis of some 550 of the donors, sequences lacking an unambiguous match to a single V gene segment were excluded. In an earlier analysis of around 600 of the donors, V segments were called functional above 56.7% productive rearrangements and were called segregating when the between-donor standard deviation exceeded 5%. A statistical classification framework was built to diagnose cytomegalovirus status from the catalog of TCR beta chain sequences. A later analysis assigned V and J genes by comparing TCR nucleotide sequences with IMGT/GENE-DB human TR gene sequences. A later analysis assigned CDR3 sequences and most-parsimonious VDJ recombination scenarios with the TCRdist pipeline. In a later analysis, each TCR beta chain was defined by its CDR3 amino acid sequence together with its V-gene family, and reads without a unique V-gene family were excluded. In a later analysis, around 600 highly shared, low-generation-probability nucleotide sequences were removed to address suspected cross-contamination and a sequencing artifact. In a later analysis, a clonal expansion index for each public chain was calculated from normalized within-repertoire ranks of inferred template counts. Generation probabilities in a later analysis came from a VDJ recombination model fitted to out-of-frame rearrangements, and those results were checked against IGoR. Hypergeometric tests were used in a later analysis to score TCR-TCR, TCR-HLA and TCR-CMV co-occurrence, with a repertoire-size bias correction applied to the TCR pairs. To estimate false discovery rates, a later analysis permuted the HLA or CMV assignments 20 times. A later analysis grouped co-occurring TCRs with DBSCAN, adding TCRdist sequence similarity when clustering within HLA-allele-positive subsets. For co-occurrence clustering, repertoires with fewer than 30,000 or more than 120,000 public chains were excluded, along with five repertoires with anomalous nucleotide sharing. TCRdb mirrors the immuneACCESS table, restricted to in-frame sequences. Some clones are absent from its copies; in checked studies, under half trace to an unresolved V gene, and the reason for the others is unknown. V and J calls and clone size are those listed in that table; D and trimming were worked out from the DNA. The sample has 85,000 to 130,000 clones on record, around four fifths of them singletons. Clones ranked in the top ten supply 1.5% to 2% of the sample.

In total, just over 650 healthy bone marrow donors made up the cohort. Cohort members were all nominally healthy when sampled, although unrecorded immune exposures were likely present. The donor was CMV seronegative and belonged to the group of 320 or so seronegative cohort members. A peripheral blood sample was collected from each donor, and TCR beta sequencing was performed on peripheral blood mononuclear cells. Genomic DNA extraction from the blood cell samples was performed with the Qiagen DNeasy Blood Extraction Kit. V was cut back by 0 bases and J by 6 bases, leaving a gap of 15 bases between them. In the germline V gene, CDR1 corresponds to SGHDN and CDR2 to FVKESK. From the cysteine through the phenylalanine, the CDR3 covers 16 amino acids. This entry keeps only the CDR3 DNA: 48 bases, framed from base 1.

This chain is built from TRBV14 and TRBJ2-1, with the D gene not clear enough to name. This clonotype originated in a woman aged 40 to 50 in good health and CMV-seronegative. The sequenced sample was PBMCs. The DNA is as follows: TGTGCCAGCAGCCAAGATCATCAACGGAGTGGCAATGAGCAGTTCTTC. It is translated as CASSQDHQRSGNEQFF.